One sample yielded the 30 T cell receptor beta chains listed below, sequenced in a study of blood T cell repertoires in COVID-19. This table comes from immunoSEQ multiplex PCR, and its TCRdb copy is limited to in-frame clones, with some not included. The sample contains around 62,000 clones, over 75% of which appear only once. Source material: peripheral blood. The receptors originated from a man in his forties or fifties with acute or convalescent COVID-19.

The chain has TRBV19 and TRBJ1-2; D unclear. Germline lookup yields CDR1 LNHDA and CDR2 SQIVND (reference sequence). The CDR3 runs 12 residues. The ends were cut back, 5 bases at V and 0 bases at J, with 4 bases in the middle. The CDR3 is CASSGSNYGYTF. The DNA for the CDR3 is TGTGCCAGTAGTGGCTCTAACTATGGCTACACCTTC.

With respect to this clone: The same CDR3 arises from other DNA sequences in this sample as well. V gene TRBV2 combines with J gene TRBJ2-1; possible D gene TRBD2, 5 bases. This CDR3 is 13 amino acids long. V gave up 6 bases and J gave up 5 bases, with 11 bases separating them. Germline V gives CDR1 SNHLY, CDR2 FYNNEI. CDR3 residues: CASSGGLNNEQFF. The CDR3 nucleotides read TGTGCCAGCAGCGGAGGACTCAACAATGAGCAGTTCTTC.

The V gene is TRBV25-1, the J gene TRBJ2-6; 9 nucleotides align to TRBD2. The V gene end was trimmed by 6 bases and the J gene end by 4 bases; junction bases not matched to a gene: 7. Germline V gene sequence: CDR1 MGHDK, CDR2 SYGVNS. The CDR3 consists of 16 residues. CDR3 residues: CASSQAGGSGANVLTF. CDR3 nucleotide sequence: TGTGCCAGCAGCCAAGCGGGGGGCTCGGGGGCCAACGTCCTGACTTTC. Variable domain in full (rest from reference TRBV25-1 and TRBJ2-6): EADIYQTPRYLVIGTGKKITLECSQTMGHDKMYWYQQDPGMELHLIHYSYGVNSTEKGDLSSESTVSRIRTEHFPLTLESARPSHTSQYLCASSQAGGSGANVLTFGAGSRLTVL.

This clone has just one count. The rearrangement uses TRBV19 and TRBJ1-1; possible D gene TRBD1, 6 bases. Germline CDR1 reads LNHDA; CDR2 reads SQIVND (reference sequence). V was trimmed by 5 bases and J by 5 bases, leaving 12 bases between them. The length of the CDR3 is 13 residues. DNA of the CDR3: TGTGCCAGTAGTCCTGAGGGGGGGACTGAAGCTTTCTTT. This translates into CASSPEGGTEAFF.

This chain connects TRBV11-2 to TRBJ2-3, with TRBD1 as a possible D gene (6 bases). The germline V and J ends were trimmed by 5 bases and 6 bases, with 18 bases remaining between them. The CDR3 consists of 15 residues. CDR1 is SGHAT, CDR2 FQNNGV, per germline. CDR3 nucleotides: TGTGCCAGCAGCGGGCAGGGGATGAAACAGGATACGCAGTATTTT. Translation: CASSGQGMKQDTQYF. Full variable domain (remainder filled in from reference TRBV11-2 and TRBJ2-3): EAGVAQSPRYKIIEKRQSVAFWCNPISGHATLYWYQQILGQGPKLLIQFQNNGVVDDSQLPKDRFSAERLKGVDSTLKIQPAKLEDSAVYLCASSGQGMKQDTQYFGPGTRLTVL.

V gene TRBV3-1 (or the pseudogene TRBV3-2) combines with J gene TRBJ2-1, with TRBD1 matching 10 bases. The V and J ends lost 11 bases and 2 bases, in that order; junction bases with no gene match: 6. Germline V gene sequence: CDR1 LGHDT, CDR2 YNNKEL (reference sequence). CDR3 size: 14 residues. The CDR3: CASIGTGAYNEQFF. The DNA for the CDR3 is TGTGCCTCCATCGGGACAGGGGCCTACAATGAGCAGTTCTTC.

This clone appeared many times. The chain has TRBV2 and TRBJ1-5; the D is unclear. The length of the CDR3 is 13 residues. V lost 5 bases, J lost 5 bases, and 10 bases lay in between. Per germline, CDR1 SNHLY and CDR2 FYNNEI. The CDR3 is CASSPGLYQPQHF. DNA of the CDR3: TGTGCCAGCAGTCCCGGGTTATATCAGCCCCAGCATTTT.

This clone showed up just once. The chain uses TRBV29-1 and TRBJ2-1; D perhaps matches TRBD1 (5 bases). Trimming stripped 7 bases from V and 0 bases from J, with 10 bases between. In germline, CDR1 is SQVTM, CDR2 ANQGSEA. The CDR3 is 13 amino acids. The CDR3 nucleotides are TGCAGCGCTGAGACAGTCTCCTACAATGAGCAGTTCTTC. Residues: CSAETVSYNEQFF.

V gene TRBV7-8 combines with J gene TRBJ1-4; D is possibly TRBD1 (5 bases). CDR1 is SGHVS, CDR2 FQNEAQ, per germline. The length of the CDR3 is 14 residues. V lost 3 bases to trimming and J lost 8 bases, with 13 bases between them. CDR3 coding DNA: TGTGCCAGCAGCTTGGGCAGGGAGGGGGAAAAACTGTTTTTT. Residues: CASSLGREGEKLFF.

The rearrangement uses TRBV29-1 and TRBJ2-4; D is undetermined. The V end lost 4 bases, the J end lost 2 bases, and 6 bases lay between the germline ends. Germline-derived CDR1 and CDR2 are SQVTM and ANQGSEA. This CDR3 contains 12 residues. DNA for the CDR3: TGCAGCGTTGTAGATACCAAAAACATTCAGTACTTC. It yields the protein CSVVDTKNIQYF.

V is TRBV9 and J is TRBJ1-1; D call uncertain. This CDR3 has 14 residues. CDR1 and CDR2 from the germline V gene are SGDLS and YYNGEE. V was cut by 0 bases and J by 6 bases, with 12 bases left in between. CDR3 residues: CASSVGGVNAEAFF. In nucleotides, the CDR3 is TGTGCCAGCAGCGTAGGAGGTGTTAATGCTGAAGCTTTCTTT.

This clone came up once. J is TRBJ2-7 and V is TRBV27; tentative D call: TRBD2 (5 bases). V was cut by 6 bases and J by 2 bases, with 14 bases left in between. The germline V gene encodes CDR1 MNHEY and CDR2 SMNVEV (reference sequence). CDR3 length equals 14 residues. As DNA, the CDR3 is TGTGCCAGCAGAGGACGGACGGGAACCTACGAGCAGTACTTC. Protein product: CASRGRTGTYEQYF.

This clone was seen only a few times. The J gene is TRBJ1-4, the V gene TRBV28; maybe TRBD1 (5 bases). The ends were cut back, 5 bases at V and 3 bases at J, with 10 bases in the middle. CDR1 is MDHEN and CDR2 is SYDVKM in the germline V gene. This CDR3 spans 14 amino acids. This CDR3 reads CASSPGSPNEKLFF. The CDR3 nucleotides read TGTGCCAGCAGTCCAGGGTCCCCTAATGAAAAACTGTTTTTT.

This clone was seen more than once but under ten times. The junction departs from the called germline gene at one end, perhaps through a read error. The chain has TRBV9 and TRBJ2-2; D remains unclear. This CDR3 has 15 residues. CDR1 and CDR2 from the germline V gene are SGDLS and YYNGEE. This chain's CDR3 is CASSVELMNAGELFF. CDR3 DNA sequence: TGTGCCAGCAGCGTAGAACTTATGAACGCCGGGGAGCTGTTTTTT.

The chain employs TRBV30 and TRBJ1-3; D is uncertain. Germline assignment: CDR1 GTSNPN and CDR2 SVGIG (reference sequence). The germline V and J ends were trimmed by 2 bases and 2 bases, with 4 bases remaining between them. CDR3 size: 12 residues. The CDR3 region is CAWSYAGNTIYF. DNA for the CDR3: TGTGCCTGGAGTTATGCTGGAAACACCATATATTTT. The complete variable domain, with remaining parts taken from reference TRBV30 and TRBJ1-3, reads SQTIHQWPATLVQPVGSPLSLECTVEGTSNPNLYWYRQAAGRGLQLLFYSVGIGQISSEVPQNLSASRPQDRQFILSSKKLLLSDSGFYLCAWSYAGNTIYFGEGSWLTVV.

CDR3 amino acids: CSVSVATNEKLFF. CDR3 coding DNA: TGCAGCGTTTCAGTCGCAACTAATGAAAAACTGTTTTTT. J is TRBJ1-4 and V is TRBV29-1; the D is unclear. The CDR3 runs to 13 residues. Trimming cost V 5 bases and J 0 bases, with 7 bases left between them. The germline V gene has CDR1 SQVTM and CDR2 ANQGSEA.

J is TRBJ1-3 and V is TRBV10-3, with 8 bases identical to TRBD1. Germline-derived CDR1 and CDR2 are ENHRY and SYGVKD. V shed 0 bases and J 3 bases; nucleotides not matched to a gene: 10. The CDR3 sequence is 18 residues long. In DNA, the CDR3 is TGTGCCATCAGTGAGTCCTTCGACAGGGGATCGGATGGAAACACCATATATTTT. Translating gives CAISESFDRGSDGNTIYF.

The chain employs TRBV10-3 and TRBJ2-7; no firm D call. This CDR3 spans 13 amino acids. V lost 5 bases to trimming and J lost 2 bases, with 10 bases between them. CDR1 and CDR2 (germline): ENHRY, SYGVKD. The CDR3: CAISRQDPYEQYF. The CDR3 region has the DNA TGTGCCATCAGTAGGCAGGATCCCTACGAGCAGTACTTC.

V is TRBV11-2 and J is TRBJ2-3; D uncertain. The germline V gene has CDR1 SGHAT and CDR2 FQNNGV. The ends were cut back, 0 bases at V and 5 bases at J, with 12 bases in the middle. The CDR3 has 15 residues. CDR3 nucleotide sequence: TGTGCCAGCAGCTTAGAAGAGGTCTTTGGAGATACGCAGTATTTT. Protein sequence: CASSLEEVFGDTQYF.

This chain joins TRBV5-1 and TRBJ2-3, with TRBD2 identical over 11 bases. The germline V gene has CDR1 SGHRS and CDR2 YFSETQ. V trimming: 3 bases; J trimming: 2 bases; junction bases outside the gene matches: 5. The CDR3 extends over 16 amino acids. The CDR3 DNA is TGCGCCAGCAGCTCTGGGACTAGCGGTTTCACAGATACGCAGTATTTT. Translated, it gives CASSSGTSGFTDTQYF.

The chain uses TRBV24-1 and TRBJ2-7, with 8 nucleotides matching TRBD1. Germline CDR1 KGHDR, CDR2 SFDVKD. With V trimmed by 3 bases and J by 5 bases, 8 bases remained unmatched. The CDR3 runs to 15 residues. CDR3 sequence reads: CATSDPADRGDEQYV. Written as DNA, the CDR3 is TGTGCCACCAGTGATCCGGCCGACAGGGGCGACGAGCAGTACGTC.

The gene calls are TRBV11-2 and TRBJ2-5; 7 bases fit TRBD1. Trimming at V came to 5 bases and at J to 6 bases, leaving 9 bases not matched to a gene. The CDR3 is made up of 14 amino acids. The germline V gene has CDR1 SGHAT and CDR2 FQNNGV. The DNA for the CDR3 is TGTGCCAGCAGCGCCGGGACAGTTCTCAAGACCCAGTACTTC. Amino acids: CASSAGTVLKTQYF.

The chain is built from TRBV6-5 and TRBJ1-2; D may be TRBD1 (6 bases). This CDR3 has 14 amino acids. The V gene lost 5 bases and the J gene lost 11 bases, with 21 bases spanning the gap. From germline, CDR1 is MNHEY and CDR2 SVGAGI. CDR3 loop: CASSPEDSSRPYTF. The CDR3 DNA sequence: TGTGCCAGCAGTCCCGAGGACAGTTCTCGACCTTACACCTTC.

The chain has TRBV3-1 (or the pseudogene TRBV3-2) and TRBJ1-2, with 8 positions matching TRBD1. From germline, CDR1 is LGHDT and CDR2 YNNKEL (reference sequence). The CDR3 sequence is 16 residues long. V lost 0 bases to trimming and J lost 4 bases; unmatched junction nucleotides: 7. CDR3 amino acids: CASSQDRGDRRYGYTF. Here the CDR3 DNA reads TGTGCCAGCAGCCAAGATCGCGGGGACAGGCGCTATGGCTACACCTTC.

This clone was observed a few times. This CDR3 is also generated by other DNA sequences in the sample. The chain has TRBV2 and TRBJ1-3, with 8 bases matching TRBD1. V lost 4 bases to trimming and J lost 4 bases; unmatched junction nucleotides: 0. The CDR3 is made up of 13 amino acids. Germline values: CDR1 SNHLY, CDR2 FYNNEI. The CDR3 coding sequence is TGTGCCAGCAGTGGGACAGGGGGAAACACCATATATTTT. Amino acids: CASSGTGGNTIYF.

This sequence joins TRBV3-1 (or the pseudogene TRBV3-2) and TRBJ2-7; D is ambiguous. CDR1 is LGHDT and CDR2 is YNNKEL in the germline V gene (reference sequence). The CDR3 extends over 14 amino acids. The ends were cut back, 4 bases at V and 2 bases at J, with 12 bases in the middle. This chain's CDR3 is CASSPLDNPYEQYF. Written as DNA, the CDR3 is TGTGCCAGCAGCCCACTCGACAACCCCTACGAGCAGTACTTC.

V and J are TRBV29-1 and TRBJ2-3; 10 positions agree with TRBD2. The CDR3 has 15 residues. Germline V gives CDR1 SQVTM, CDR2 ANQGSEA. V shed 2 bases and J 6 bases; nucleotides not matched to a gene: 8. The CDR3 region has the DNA TGCAGCGTTGAAACCAGCGGGGGGGCGTGGGATACGCAGTATTTT. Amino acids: CSVETSGGAWDTQYF.

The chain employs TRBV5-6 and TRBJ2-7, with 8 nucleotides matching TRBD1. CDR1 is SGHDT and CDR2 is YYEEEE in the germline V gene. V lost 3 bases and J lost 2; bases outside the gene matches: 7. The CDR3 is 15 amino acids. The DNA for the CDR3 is TGTGCCAGCAGCTCACAGGGGGTCCCCCCCTACGAGCAGTACTTC. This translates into CASSSQGVPPYEQYF. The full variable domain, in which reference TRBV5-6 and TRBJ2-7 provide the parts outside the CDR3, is DAGVTQSPTHLIKTRGQQVTLRCSPKSGHDTVSWYQQALGQGPQFIFQYYEEEERQRGNFPDRFSGHQFPNYSSELNVNALLLGDSALYLCASSSQGVPPYEQYFGPGTRLTVT.

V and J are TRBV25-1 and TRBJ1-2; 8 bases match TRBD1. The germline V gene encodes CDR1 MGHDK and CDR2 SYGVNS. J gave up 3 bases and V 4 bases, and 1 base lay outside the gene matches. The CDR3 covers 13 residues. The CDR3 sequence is CASSAGQDYGYTF. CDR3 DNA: TGTGCCAGCAGTGCGGGACAGGACTATGGCTACACCTTC.

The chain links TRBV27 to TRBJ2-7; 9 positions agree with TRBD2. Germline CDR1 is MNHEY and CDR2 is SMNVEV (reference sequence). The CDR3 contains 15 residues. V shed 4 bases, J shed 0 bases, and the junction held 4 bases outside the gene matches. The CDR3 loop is CASSSGLANSYEQYF. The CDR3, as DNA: TGTGCCAGCAGTTCGGGACTAGCCAACTCCTACGAGCAGTACTTC.